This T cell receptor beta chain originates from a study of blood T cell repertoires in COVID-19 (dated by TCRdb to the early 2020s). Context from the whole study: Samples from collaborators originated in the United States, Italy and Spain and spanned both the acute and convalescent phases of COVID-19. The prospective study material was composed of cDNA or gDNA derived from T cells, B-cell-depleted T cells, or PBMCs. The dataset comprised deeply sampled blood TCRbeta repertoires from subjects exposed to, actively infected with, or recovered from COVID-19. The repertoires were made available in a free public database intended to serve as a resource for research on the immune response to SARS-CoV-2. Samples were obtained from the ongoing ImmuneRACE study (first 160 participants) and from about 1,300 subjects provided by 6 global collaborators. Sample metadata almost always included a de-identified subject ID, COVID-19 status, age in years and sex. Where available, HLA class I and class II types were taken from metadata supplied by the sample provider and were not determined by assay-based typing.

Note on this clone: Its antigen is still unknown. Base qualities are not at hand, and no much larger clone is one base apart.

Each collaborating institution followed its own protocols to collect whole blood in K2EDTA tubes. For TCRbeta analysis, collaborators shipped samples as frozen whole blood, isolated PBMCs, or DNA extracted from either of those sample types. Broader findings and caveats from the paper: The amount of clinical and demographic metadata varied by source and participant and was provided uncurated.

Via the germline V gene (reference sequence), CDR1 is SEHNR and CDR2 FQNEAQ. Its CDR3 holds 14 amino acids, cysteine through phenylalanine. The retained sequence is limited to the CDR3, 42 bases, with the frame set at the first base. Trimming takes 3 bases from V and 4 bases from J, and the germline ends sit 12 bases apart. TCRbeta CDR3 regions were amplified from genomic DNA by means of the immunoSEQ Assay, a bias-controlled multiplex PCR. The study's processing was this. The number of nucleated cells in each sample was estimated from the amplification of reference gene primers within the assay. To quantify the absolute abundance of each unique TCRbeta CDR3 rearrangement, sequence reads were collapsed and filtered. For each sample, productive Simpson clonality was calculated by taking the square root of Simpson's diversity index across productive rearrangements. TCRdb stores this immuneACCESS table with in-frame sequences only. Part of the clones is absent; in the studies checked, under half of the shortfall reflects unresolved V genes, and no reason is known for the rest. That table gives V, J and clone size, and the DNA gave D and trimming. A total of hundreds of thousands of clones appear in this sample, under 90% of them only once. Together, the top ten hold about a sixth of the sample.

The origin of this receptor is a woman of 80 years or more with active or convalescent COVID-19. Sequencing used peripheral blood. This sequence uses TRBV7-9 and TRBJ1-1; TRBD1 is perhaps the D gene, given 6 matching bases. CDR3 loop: CASSFYREGTEAFF. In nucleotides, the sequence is TGTGCCAGCAGCTTCTACAGGGAGGGCACTGAAGCTTTCTTT.